Listed below are T cell receptor beta chains from one sample, sequenced in a study of blood T cell repertoires in COVID-19. Libraries were prepared by immunoSEQ multiplex PCR; TCRdb keeps only in-frame clonotypes and omits some of them. The data hold about 42,000 clones, with 92% observed a single time. Sample: peripheral blood. The receptors were sampled from a middle-aged man with active COVID-19. CDR3s leave out the opening cysteine and the closing phenylalanine or tryptophan.

v_call | cdr3_length | cdr3_aa
TRBV3-1/TRBV3-2 | 14 | ASSQGLAGGSETQY
TRBV19 | 13 | ASSSTSTGNQPQH
TRBV7-9 | 11 | ASSSRGPETQY
TRBV5-6 | 13 | ASSLVAGGPGTQY
TRBV11-2 | 12 | ASSLDSKYQPQH
TRBV6-5 | 13 | ASSLAGGPYNEQF
TRBV10-2 | 11 | ASRNRWDQPQH
TRBV6-4 | 13 | ASSDQGLAFSEQF
TRBV6-5 | 13 | ASRRRGEPSYEQY
TRBV6-6 | 12 | ASSYLPGRDTQY
TRBV2 | 13 | ASREGLDSSYEQY
TRBV5-4 | 12 | ASRSSSFGETQY
TRBV2 | 12 | ASSEQGVGQPQH
TRBV9 | 13 | ASSIRGTNTGELF
TRBV28 | 18 | ASSLVLDRGLQRRNEKLF
TRBV25-1 | 11 | ASKSGLSYEQY
TRBV28 | 14 | ASSIQAWLHDQPQH
TRBV11-1 | 10 | ASSRTAPEAF
TRBV12-3/TRBV12-4 | 10 | ASSAGGSPLH
TRBV6-6 | 13 | ASSYSGGASNEQF
TRBV4-1 | 16 | ASSQGGLAGVGTGELF
TRBV24-1 | 12 | ATSDRGYQETQY
TRBV5-1 | 14 | ASSLGGEALSGGYT
TRBV10-3 | 13 | AISEGGTGTHEQY
TRBV2 | 10 | ASRATGYEQY
TRBV30 | 16 | AWSGGTGTSGYTDTQY
TRBV6-1 | 13 | ASSEGTGGRETQY
TRBV27 | 14 | ASSFWGGTDNNEQF
TRBV11-2 | 15 | ASRPGTMSSYNSPLH
TRBV2 | 14 | ASSRGGSEANEKLF
TRBV18 | 14 | ASSPRVAASTDTQY
TRBV6-4 | 14 | ASQAGGAGEPYEQY
TRBV5-1 | 12 | ASSLRLATDTQY
TRBV7-2 | 13 | ASSPGLAGIYEQF
TRBV10-1 | 14 | ASSEHGRLSTDTQY
TRBV2 | 12 | ASRTAGVSQPQH
TRBV5-6 | 11 | ASSFIQGDTIY
TRBV19 | 13 | ASSFGTDSNYGYT
TRBV11-2 | 13 | ASSLNMPGRKWQY
TRBV5-6 | 15 | ASSFLSLADVTGELF
TRBV11-2 | 12 | ASSPGTEYQPQH
TRBV28 | 13 | ASSLVASGGYEQY
TRBV18 | 11 | ASSLLAGNEQY
TRBV4-2 | 14 | ASSQGLQGVTYEQY
TRBV3-1/TRBV3-2 | 14 | ASSRFSGLAANEQF
TRBV7-8 | 12 | ASSLMGQGSPLH
TRBV3-1/TRBV3-2 | 14 | ASSQDSGYSNQPQH
TRBV6-5 | 13 | ASSPGTGSVQPQH
TRBV5-8 | 11 | ASSFVLYQPQH
TRBV5-1 | 13 | ASSLDTGGGSGYT
TRBV1 | 17 | TSSQEFPWLAGDTGELF
TRBV4-2 | 13 | ASSQLGAYSYEQY
TRBV5-4 | 15 | ASSPGTSGIDADTQY